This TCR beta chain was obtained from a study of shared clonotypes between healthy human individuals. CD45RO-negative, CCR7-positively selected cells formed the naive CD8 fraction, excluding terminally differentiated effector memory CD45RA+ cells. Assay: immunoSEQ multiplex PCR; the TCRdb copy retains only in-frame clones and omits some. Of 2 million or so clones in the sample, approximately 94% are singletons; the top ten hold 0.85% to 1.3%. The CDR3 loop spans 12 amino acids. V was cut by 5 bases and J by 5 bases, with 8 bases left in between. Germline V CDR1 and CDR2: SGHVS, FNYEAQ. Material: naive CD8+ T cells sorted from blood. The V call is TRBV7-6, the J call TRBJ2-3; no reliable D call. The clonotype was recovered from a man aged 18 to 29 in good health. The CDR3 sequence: CASSQGEDTQYF. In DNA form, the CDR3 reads TGTGCCAGCAGCCAAGGAGAAGATACGCAGTATTTT. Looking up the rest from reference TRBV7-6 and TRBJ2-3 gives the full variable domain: GAGVSQSPRYKVTKRGQDVALRCDPISGHVSLYWYRQALGQGPEFLTYFNYEAQQDKSGLPNDRFSAERPEGSISTLTIQRTEQRDSAMYRCASSQGEDTQYFGPGTRLTVL.